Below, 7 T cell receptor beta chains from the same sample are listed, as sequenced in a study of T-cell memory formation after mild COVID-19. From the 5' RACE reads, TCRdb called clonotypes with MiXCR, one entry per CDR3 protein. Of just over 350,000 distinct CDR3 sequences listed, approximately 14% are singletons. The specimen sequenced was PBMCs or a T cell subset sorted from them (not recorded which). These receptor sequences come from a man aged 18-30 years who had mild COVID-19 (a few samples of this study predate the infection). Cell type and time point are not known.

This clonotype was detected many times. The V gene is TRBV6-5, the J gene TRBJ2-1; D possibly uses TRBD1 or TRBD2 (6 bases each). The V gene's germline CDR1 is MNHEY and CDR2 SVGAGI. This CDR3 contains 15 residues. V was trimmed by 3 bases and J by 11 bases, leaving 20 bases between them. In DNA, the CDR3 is TGTGCCAGCAGTTATGGTCTTTCTGGGGGGCCTCAGCAGTTCTTC. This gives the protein CASSYGLSGGPQQFF.

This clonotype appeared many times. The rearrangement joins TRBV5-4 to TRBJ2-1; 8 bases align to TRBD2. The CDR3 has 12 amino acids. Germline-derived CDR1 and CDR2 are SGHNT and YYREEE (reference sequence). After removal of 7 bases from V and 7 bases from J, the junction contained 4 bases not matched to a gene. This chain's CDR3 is CASRASGNEQFF. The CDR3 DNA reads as TGTGCCAGCCGTGCTAGCGGGAATGAGCAGTTCTTC. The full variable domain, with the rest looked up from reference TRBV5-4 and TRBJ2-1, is ETGVTQSPTHLIKTRGQQVTLRCSSQSGHNTVSWYQQALGQGPQFIFQYYREEENGRGNFPPRFSGLQFPNYSSELNVNALELDDSALYLCASRASGNEQFFGPGTRLTVL.

In nucleotides, the CDR3 is TGTGCCAGCAGCTCACATAGCGGGGGGGCCACCGGGGAGCTGTTTTTT. Translated: CASSSHSGGATGELFF. This chain joins TRBV7-8 and TRBJ2-2; TRBD2 matches at 11 bases. The CDR3 contains 16 residues. V shed 4 bases, J shed 4 bases, and the junction held 5 bases outside the gene matches. Germline assignment: CDR1 SGHVS and CDR2 FQNEAQ.

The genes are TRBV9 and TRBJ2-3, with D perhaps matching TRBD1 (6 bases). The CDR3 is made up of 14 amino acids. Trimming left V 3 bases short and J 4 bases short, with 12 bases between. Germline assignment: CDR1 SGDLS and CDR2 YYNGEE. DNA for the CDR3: TGTGCCAGCAGCGCGACTAACAGGGCAGATACGCAGTATTTT. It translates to CASSATNRADTQYF.

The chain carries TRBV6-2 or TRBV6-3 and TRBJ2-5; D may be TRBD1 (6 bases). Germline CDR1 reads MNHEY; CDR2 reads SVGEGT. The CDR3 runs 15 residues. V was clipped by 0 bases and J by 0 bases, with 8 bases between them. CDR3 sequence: CASSYSTGNQETQYF. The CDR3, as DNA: TGTGCCAGCAGTTACTCAACAGGGAACCAAGAGACCCAGTACTTC.

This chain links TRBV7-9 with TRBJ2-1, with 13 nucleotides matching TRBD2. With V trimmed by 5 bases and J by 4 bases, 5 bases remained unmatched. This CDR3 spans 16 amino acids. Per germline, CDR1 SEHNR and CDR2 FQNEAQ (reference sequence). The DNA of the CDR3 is TGTGCCAGCAGCCCTTGGACTAGCGGGGGATACAATGAGCAGTTCTTC. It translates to CASSPWTSGGYNEQFF. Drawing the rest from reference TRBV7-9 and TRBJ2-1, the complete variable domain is DTGVSQNPRHKITKRGQNVTFRCDPISEHNRLYWYRQTLGQGPEFLTYFQNEAQLEKSRLLSDRFSAERPKGSFSTLEIQRTEQGDSAMYLCASSPWTSGGYNEQFFGPGTRLTVL.

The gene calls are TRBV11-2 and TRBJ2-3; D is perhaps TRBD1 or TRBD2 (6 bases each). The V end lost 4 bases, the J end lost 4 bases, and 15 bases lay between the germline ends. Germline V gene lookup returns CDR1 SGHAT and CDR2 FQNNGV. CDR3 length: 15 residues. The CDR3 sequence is CASSSYAGGSDTQYF. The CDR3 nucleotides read TGTGCCAGCAGCTCCTATGCCGGGGGCTCAGATACGCAGTATTTT.